These 17 T cell receptor beta chains were all obtained from the same sample, sequenced in a study of blood T cell repertoires in COVID-19. TCRdb keeps only in-frame clones here, not all; method: immunoSEQ multiplex PCR. The profile shows 150,000 to 200,000 clones, around 81% of them singletons. Sequenced: PBMCs or T cells enriched from blood (not recorded which). These receptors originate from a man aged 35 to 55 who had recovered from COVID-19.

This chain uses TRBV5-4 with TRBJ1-1; possibly TRBD1 for D (6 bases). Germline V gene lookup returns CDR1 SGHNT and CDR2 YYREEE (reference sequence). With 3 bases removed from V and 2 bases from J, the gap between germline ends came to 11 bases. This CDR3 region has 14 residues. CDR3 bases: TGTGCCAGCAGCTCGTTACAGGGAAACACTGAAGCTTTCTTT. It codes for CASSSLQGNTEAFF.

This chain connects TRBV6-4 to TRBJ1-2; D is unclear. The CDR3 is made up of 13 amino acids. Germline-derived CDR1 and CDR2 are MRHNA and SNTAGT. V was cut by 2 bases and J by 1 base, with 5 bases left in between. CDR3 bases: TGTGCCAGCAGTGACGAGGGTAACTATGGCTACACCTTC. Translation gives CASSDEGNYGYTF.

The chain carries TRBV28 and TRBJ1-2, with 7 bases lining up with TRBD1. Per germline, CDR1 MDHEN and CDR2 SYDVKM. CDR3 length: 15 residues. The trim removed 8 bases at V and 2 bases at J, leaving 11 bases unmatched. The DNA for the CDR3 is TGTGCCAGCCTAAGGCGTCAGGGGGGCAACTATGGCTACACCTTC. This gives the protein CASLRRQGGNYGYTF.

CDR3 in DNA: TGTGCCTGGACTAGCGGGGGGTGGGATACGCAGTATTTT. The encoded protein is CAWTSGGWDTQYF. This sequence joins TRBV30 and TRBJ2-3, with 11 bases aligning to TRBD2. The CDR3 consists of 13 residues. The V and J ends lost 4 bases and 6 bases, in that order; junction bases with no gene match: 3. Germline CDR1 is GTSNPN and CDR2 is SVGIG (reference sequence).

This chain links TRBV18 with TRBJ1-2; possibly TRBD1 for D (5 bases). Per germline, CDR1 KGHSH and CDR2 LQKENI. V lost 2 bases, J lost 3 bases, and 10 bases lay in between. The CDR3 loop spans 14 amino acids. The CDR3 here is CASSPNGRDYGYTF. CDR3 coding DNA: TGTGCCAGCTCACCAAATGGCAGGGACTATGGCTACACCTTC.

The V gene is TRBV4-1, the J gene TRBJ1-1; D not certain. Between the trimmed V and J ends, which lost 2 bases and 1 base, there was a span of 8 bases. Germline V gene sequence: CDR1 MGHRA, CDR2 YSYEKL. The CDR3 consists of 14 residues. CDR3 DNA sequence: TGCGCCAGCAGCCAACTATACAGGAACACTGAAGCTTTCTTT. Protein product: CASSQLYRNTEAFF.

This sequence joins TRBV20-1 and TRBJ1-5, with 7 bases aligning to TRBD1. The CDR3 loop spans 18 amino acids. The germline gives CDR1 DFQATT, CDR2 SNEGSKA (reference sequence). V lost 3 bases, J lost 4 bases, and 18 bases stayed unmatched. CDR3 sequence: CSASGRYRGKVVNQPQHF. The DNA of the CDR3 is TGCAGTGCTAGTGGTCGGTACAGGGGAAAAGTGGTGAATCAGCCCCAGCATTTT.

The CDR3 region has the DNA TGTGCCAGCAGTGAAGCATTCGGTGGTCCGTCGGACACTGAAGCTTTCTTT. It encodes CASSEAFGGPSDTEAFF. V and J are TRBV2 and TRBJ1-1; D is unclear. Deletions cut 0 bases from V and 3 bases from J, with 17 bases between. Germline CDR1 SNHLY, CDR2 FYNNEI. The CDR3 spans 17 residues.

The rearrangement joins TRBV28 to TRBJ2-3; the match to TRBD2 covers 11 bases. Trimming took 6 bases from V and 7 from J; bases not matched to a gene: 9. The CDR3 length is 15 residues. The germline CDR1 and CDR2 sequences are MDHEN and SYDVKM. CDR3 nucleotide sequence: TGTGCCAGCAGCCCCCTAGCGGGGGGTGTGAATACGCAGTATTTT. It yields the protein CASSPLAGGVNTQYF.

This rearrangement joins TRBV28 to TRBJ1-5, with TRBD1 identical over 7 bases. This CDR3 has 13 amino acids. Germline CDR1 is MDHEN and CDR2 is SYDVKM. V shed 5 bases, J shed 10 bases, and the junction held 8 bases outside the gene matches. The CDR3 reads CASSTGTVDPQHF. The CDR3 coding sequence is TGTGCCAGCAGTACCGGGACAGTAGATCCCCAGCATTTT.

On this clone itself: The sample has other DNA sequences that encode this CDR3 too. This chain links TRBV2 with TRBJ1-1; D gene unclear. Germline V gene sequence: CDR1 SNHLY, CDR2 FYNNEI. The length of the CDR3 is 12 residues. V lost 2 bases and J 7 bases, leaving 8 bases between the germline ends. Here the CDR3 DNA reads TGTGCCAGCAGTGAAAGTGTACTTGAAGCTTTCTTT. Amino acids: CASSESVLEAFF. Using reference TRBV2 and TRBJ1-1 for the parts outside the CDR3, the full variable domain is EPEVTQTPSHQVTQMGQEVILRCVPISNHLYFYWYRQILGQKVEFLVSFYNNEISEKSEIFDDQFSVERPDGSNFTLKIRSTKLEDSAMYFCASSESVLEAFFGQGTRLTVV.

The genes are TRBV27 and TRBJ1-1, with a possible D match to TRBD1 (5 bases). In germline, CDR1 is MNHEY, CDR2 SMNVEV (reference sequence). The CDR3 is 15 residues long. Trimming left V 5 bases short and J 0 bases short, with 13 bases between. CDR3 nucleotide sequence: TGTGCCAGCAGTCCCCCGGGGGGATTGAACACTGAAGCTTTCTTT. It specifies CASSPPGGLNTEAFF.

CDR3 nucleotides: TGCGCCAGCAGCTTTAGCGGGGCCTCCACAGATACGCAGTATTTT. This codes for CASSFSGASTDTQYF. This chain uses TRBV5-1 with TRBJ2-3, with TRBD2 identical over 8 bases. The CDR3 consists of 15 residues. Germline V gene data show CDR1 as SGHRS and CDR2 as YFSETQ. With V trimmed by 2 bases and J by 2 bases, 4 bases remained unmatched.

This clone appeared a single time. This chain joins TRBV10-3 and TRBJ1-6; D uncertain. The CDR3 has 13 residues. In germline, CDR1 is ENHRY, CDR2 SYGVKD. The V end was cut by 2 bases, the J end by 12 bases, with 11 bases between. The CDR3 nucleotides are TGTGCCATCAGTGAGCAGGTTCGTCTACCCCTCCACTTT. The encoded protein is CAISEQVRLPLHF.

This clone occurred a few times. The genes are TRBV7-9 and TRBJ1-3; D gene unclear. The CDR3 consists of 20 residues. Between the trimmed V and J ends, which lost 5 bases and 0 bases, there was a span of 26 bases. Per germline, CDR1 SEHNR and CDR2 FQNEAQ (reference sequence). The CDR3 sequence: CASSRKPGLPYDTSGNTIYF. Here the CDR3 DNA reads TGTGCCAGCAGCAGGAAACCGGGTCTCCCGTACGATACCTCTGGAAACACCATATATTTT.

The genes are TRBV5-4 and TRBJ2-5, with 7 bases that match TRBD1. V shed 1 base, J shed 6 bases, and the junction held 6 bases outside the gene matches. The CDR3 contains 14 residues. Germline CDR1 reads SGHNT; CDR2 reads YYREEE (reference sequence). CDR3 bases: TGTGCCAGCAGCTTGACAGGGGAAAGGAAGACCCAGTACTTC. Translated, it gives CASSLTGERKTQYF.

The chain uses TRBV10-3 and TRBJ2-7, with no clear D. In germline, CDR1 is ENHRY, CDR2 SYGVKD. CDR3 size: 15 residues. Trimming removed 0 bases from V and 2 bases from J, with 11 bases in between. The CDR3 spells CAISESTVPPYEQYF. CDR3 bases: TGTGCCATCAGTGAGTCAACAGTTCCCCCCTACGAGCAGTACTTC.